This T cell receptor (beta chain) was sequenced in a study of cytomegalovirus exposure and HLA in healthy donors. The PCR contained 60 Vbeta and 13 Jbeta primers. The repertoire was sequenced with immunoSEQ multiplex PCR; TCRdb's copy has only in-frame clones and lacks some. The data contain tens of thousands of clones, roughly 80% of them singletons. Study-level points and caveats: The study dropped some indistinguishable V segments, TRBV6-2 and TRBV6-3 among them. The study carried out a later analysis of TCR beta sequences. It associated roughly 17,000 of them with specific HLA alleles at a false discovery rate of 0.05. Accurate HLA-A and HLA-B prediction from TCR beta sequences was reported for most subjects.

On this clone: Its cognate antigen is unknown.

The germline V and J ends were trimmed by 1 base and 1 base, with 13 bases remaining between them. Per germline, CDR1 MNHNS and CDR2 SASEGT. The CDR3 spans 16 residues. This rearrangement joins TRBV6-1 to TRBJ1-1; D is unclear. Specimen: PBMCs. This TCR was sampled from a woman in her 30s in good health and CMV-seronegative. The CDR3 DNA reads TGTGCCAGCAGTGAAGTGAGGGTATCCGCGAACACTGAAGCTTTCTTT. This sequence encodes CASSEVRVSANTEAFF.